One and the same sample provided the 18 T cell receptor beta chains below, sequenced in a study of siplizumab effects on memory and regulatory T cells. Only in-frame clones appear in the TCRdb table, and some are missing; sequencing was by immunoSEQ multiplex PCR. The sample carries 90,000 to 120,000 clones, about 94% recorded once. The sequenced material came from Tregs sorted from blood. Receptor source: a human donor in good health.

This clone was detected once. V is TRBV25-1 and J is TRBJ1-1; D may be TRBD1 (6 bases). The germline CDR1 and CDR2 sequences are MGHDK and SYGVNS. Trimming stripped 8 bases from V and 1 base from J, with 14 bases between. CDR3 length equals 14 residues. CDR3 nucleotide sequence: TGTGCCAGCCGAATTGAGGGGGGGAACACTGAAGCTTTCTTT. It is translated as CASRIEGGNTEAFF.

The J gene is TRBJ1-4, the V gene TRBV28, with 7 positions matching TRBD1. Trimming cost V 2 bases and J 6 bases; bases outside gene matches: 3. Germline CDR1 reads MDHEN; CDR2 reads SYDVKM. The CDR3 extends over 14 amino acids. The DNA for the CDR3 is TGTGCCAGCAGTTTAAGGGGGCGGCATGAAAAACTGTTTTTT. Protein product: CASSLRGRHEKLFF.

V usage is TRBV7-8 and J usage is TRBJ1-1; D might be TRBD1 (5 bases). Deletions cut 5 bases from V and 4 bases from J, with 11 bases between. This CDR3 is 13 amino acids long. From germline, CDR1 is SGHVS and CDR2 FQNEAQ. Here the CDR3 reads CASSRGRGTEAFF. Written as DNA, the CDR3 is TGTGCCAGCAGCCGGGGCCGAGGCACTGAAGCTTTCTTT. The full variable domain, rest sourced from reference TRBV7-8 and TRBJ1-1, is GAGVSQSPRYKVAKRGQDVALRCDPISGHVSLFWYQQALGQGPEFLTYFQNEAQLDKSGLPSDRFFAERPEGSVSTLKIQRTQQEDSAVYLCASSRGRGTEAFFGQGTRLTVV.

The V call is TRBV7-8, the J call TRBJ1-5, with 9 bases matching TRBD1. V shed 2 bases, J shed 1 base, and the junction held 9 bases outside the gene matches. The CDR3 has 18 residues. From germline, CDR1 is SGHVS and CDR2 FQNEAQ. CDR3 loop: CASSLLPGQGQSNQPQHF. DNA for the CDR3: TGTGCCAGCAGCTTACTGCCGGGACAGGGTCAGAGCAATCAGCCCCAGCATTTT.

This rearrangement joins TRBV9 to TRBJ1-5; D unresolved. In germline, CDR1 is SGDLS, CDR2 YYNGEE. Deletions cut 2 bases from V and 4 bases from J, with 13 bases between. This CDR3 contains 15 residues. For the CDR3, the DNA is TGTGCCAGCAGCGTTGGCTCGGGAGCGAATCAGCCCCAGCATTTT. Its translation is CASSVGSGANQPQHF.

The V and J genes are TRBV5-1 and TRBJ1-3, with no clear D. Germline CDR1 and CDR2: SGHRS and YFSETQ. The germline V and J ends were trimmed by 4 bases and 0 bases, with 17 bases remaining between them. This CDR3 comprises 17 residues. As DNA, the CDR3 is TGCGCCAGCAGCCTCGTGTCGTCCGGCAGCTCTGGAAACACCATATATTTT. This encodes CASSLVSSGSSGNTIYF.

CDR3 nucleotide sequence: TGTGCCAGCAGTTTAGGCGGAATCCGGACTGAAGCTTTCTTT. Encoded protein: CASSLGGIRTEAFF. This chain joins TRBV28 and TRBJ1-1; D is undetermined. The germline gives CDR1 MDHEN, CDR2 SYDVKM. The CDR3 extends over 14 amino acids. Trimming removed 2 bases from V and 5 bases from J, with 12 bases in between.

This chain connects TRBV10-3 to TRBJ1-3; no clear D. This CDR3 has 11 residues. V lost 4 bases and J lost 2, with 0 bases in between. The germline CDR1 and CDR2 sequences are ENHRY and SYGVKD. CDR3 residues: CAISAGNTIYF. In nucleotides, the CDR3 is TGTGCCATCAGTGCTGGAAACACCATATATTTT.

This chain joins TRBV6-5 and TRBJ1-2, with D perhaps matching TRBD1 (5 bases). V was cut by 6 bases and J by 4 bases, with 9 bases left in between. CDR3 size: 12 residues. From germline, CDR1 is MNHEY and CDR2 SVGAGI. CDR3 sequence (DNA): TGTGCCAGCAGCAGACAGTCCTATGGCTACACCTTC. Its translation is CASSRQSYGYTF.

This chain joins TRBV2 and TRBJ2-7; possible D gene TRBD2, 6 bases. Germline assignment: CDR1 SNHLY and CDR2 FYNNEI. The CDR3 consists of 11 residues. V lost 8 bases and J lost 3, with 8 bases in between. Here the CDR3 DNA reads TGTGCCAGCGGGCGGGGCTACGAGCAGTACTTC. Residues: CASGRGYEQYF.

The chain has TRBV6-5 and TRBJ2-1; 13 positions agree with TRBD2. Trimming took 4 bases from V and 2 from J; bases not matched to a gene: 2. This CDR3 spans 16 amino acids. The germline CDR1 and CDR2 sequences are MNHEY and SVGAGI. CDR3 DNA sequence: TGTGCCAGCAGTTCGGGACTAGCGGGGACCTACAATGAGCAGTTCTTC. Encoded protein: CASSSGLAGTYNEQFF.

The CDR3 here is CASSFTRGQPQHF. CDR3 coding DNA: TGTGCCAGCAGCTTTACGCGGGGTCAGCCCCAGCATTTT. The chain couples TRBV7-9 to TRBJ1-5, with D unclear. The CDR3 loop spans 13 amino acids. V was cut by 3 bases and J by 6 bases, with 9 bases left in between. The germline gives CDR1 SEHNR, CDR2 FQNEAQ (reference sequence).

V is TRBV5-1 and J is TRBJ2-5; tentatively, D is TRBD1 (6 bases). V was shortened by 4 bases and J by 4 bases, with 8 bases between the two germline ends. Germline V CDR1 and CDR2: SGHRS, YFSETQ. There are 12 residues in the CDR3. CDR3 sequence (DNA): TGCGCCAGCAGCCCAGGGGTAGAGACCCAGTACTTC. This codes for CASSPGVETQYF.

The chain uses TRBV6-5 and TRBJ1-2; a weak D match, TRBD1 (5 bases). The germline V gene has CDR1 MNHEY and CDR2 SVGAGI. The CDR3 loop spans 15 amino acids. Trimming cost V 0 bases and J 4 bases, with 12 bases left between them. The chain's CDR3 is CASSYSGPGLYGYTF. The CDR3 bases are TGTGCCAGCAGTTACTCGGGGCCAGGGCTCTATGGCTACACCTTC.

A single count supports this clone. J is TRBJ2-7 and V is TRBV7-9, with 12 positions matching TRBD2. The CDR3 extends over 15 amino acids. The V gene end was trimmed by 5 bases and the J gene end by 6 bases; junction bases not matched to a gene: 8. Germline V lookup: CDR1 SEHNR, CDR2 FQNEAQ (reference sequence). The CDR3 DNA follows: TGTGCCAGCAGCAACAGGACTAGCGGGGCCAGCGAGCAGTACTTC. Translation: CASSNRTSGASEQYF.

With respect to this clone: The sample has other DNA sequences that encode this CDR3 too. Here the CDR3 reads CASSRRGLGGYTF. The CDR3 DNA follows: TGTGCCAGCAGTCGCAGGGGGCTCGGTGGCTACACCTTC. The chain is built from TRBV6-5 and TRBJ1-2; TRBD1 agrees at 8 bases. Looked up from germline, CDR1 is MNHEY and CDR2 is SVGAGI. CDR3 length: 13 amino acids. V dropped 5 bases and J dropped 7; count of bases not matched to a gene: 6.

There are a few counts of this clone. The chain recombines TRBV30 with TRBJ2-1, with 10 bases matching TRBD2. Germline CDR1 reads GTSNPN; CDR2 reads SVGIG (reference sequence). This CDR3 is 17 amino acids long. J lost 9 bases, V lost 0 bases, and 14 bases had no gene match. The CDR3 protein is CAWSVLGLAGVSGEQFF. The CDR3 nucleotides read TGTGCCTGGAGTGTACTGGGCCTAGCGGGAGTTTCGGGTGAGCAGTTCTTC.

The rearrangement uses TRBV5-1 and TRBJ2-3; TRBD2 matches 7 bases. V trimming: 4 bases; J trimming: 1 base; junction bases outside the gene matches: 3. The CDR3 has 14 amino acids. Germline loops: CDR1 SGHRS, CDR2 YFSETQ. The CDR3 region is CASSGSGGTDTQYF. DNA of the CDR3: TGCGCCAGCAGCGGGAGCGGGGGCACAGATACGCAGTATTTT.